The 23 T cell receptor beta chains in this list originate from one sample, sequenced in a study of human thymus T cells. Resections removed during corrective heart surgery provided the thymus tissue used. Profiling relied on immunoSEQ multiplex PCR, and the TCRdb table lists in-frame clones only, not all of them. There are about 78,000 clones in the sample; 90% to 98% occur only once, and approximately 0.03% lies in the top ten. The source material was thymus tissue. All receptors derive from a boy under two years old with a congenital heart defect but otherwise immunologically healthy.

This clone was recorded only once. The chain carries TRBV15 and TRBJ1-5; D is undetermined. The CDR3 contains 14 residues. Germline V CDR1 and CDR2: LNHNV, YYDKDF (reference sequence). Trimming took 0 bases from V and 4 from J, leaving 7 bases between them. CDR3 sequence (DNA): TGTGCCACCAGCAGAGAGGAGGGAAATCAGCCCCAGCATTTT. Its protein is CATSREEGNQPQHF. Based on the CDR3 plus reference TRBV15 and TRBJ1-5, the full variable domain is DAMVIQNPRYQVTQFGKPVTLSCSQTLNHNVMYWYQQKSSQAPKLLFHYYDKDFNNEADTPDNFQSRRPNTSFCFLDIRSPGLGDTAMYLCATSREEGNQPQHFGDGTRLSIL.

The chain recombines TRBV2 with TRBJ2-5, with D perhaps assigned TRBD1 or TRBD2 (5 bases each). There are 15 residues in the CDR3. The V end lost 8 bases, the J end lost 1 base, and 17 bases lay between the germline ends. Per germline, CDR1 SNHLY and CDR2 FYNNEI. In DNA form, the CDR3 reads TGTGCCAGCCTCAACGGAAAGGGGACCCAAGAGACCCAGTACTTC. It is translated as CASLNGKGTQETQYF. Based on the CDR3 plus reference TRBV2 and TRBJ2-5, the full variable domain is EPEVTQTPSHQVTQMGQEVILRCVPISNHLYFYWYRQILGQKVEFLVSFYNNEISEKSEIFDDQFSVERPDGSNFTLKIRSTKLEDSAMYFCASLNGKGTQETQYFGPGTRLLVL.

This chain links TRBV21-1 with TRBJ1-6. TRBV21-1 is a pseudogene. This CDR3 comprises 18 residues. The CDR3 coding sequence is TGTGCCAGCAGCCCACACTACAGGGAGGGCTCCTATAATTCACCCCTCCACTTT. This encodes CASSPHYREGSYNSPLHF.

This chain uses TRBV27 with TRBJ2-2; D is unresolved. This CDR3 is built from 16 residues. The germline CDR1 and CDR2 sequences are MNHEY and SMNVEV (reference sequence). Trimming left V 0 bases short and J 5 bases short, with 13 bases between. The CDR3 nucleotides are TGTGCCAGCAGTTTATCGCAGCTCCCCCAAACCGGGGAGCTGTTTTTT. It encodes CASSLSQLPQTGELFF.

The V call is TRBV5-1, the J call TRBJ2-7; 16 bases align to TRBD2. CDR1 is SGHRS, CDR2 YFSETQ, per germline. The CDR3 covers 16 residues. V lost 4 bases and J lost 3; bases outside the gene matches: 4. CDR3 DNA sequence: TGCGCCAGCAGCATGGGACTAGCGGGAGGGATCTACGAGCAGTACTTC. This codes for CASSMGLAGGIYEQYF.

The rearrangement links TRBV12-5 to TRBJ2-1; no reliable D call. Germline V gives CDR1 LGHNT, CDR2 FRNRAP. This CDR3 has 21 residues. Trimming pared 5 bases from V and 9 bases from J, leaving 38 bases between. CDR3 in DNA: TGTGCTAGTGGTAAAACCCTCCCGGGCTTTGTCCCCCCCAAAACACCGGGTGAGCAGTTCTTC. The encoded protein is CASGKTLPGFVPPKTPGEQFF.

This clone was observed once. This chain joins TRBV5-4 and TRBJ2-5; D not certain. V dropped 0 bases and J dropped 4 bases, with 7 bases sitting between them. The CDR3 runs to 13 residues. Per germline, CDR1 SGHNT and CDR2 YYREEE (reference sequence). CDR3 coding DNA: TGTGCCAGCAGCTTGGGGCCGTCAGAGACCCAGTACTTC. It specifies CASSLGPSETQYF.

The gene calls are TRBV27 and TRBJ1-6; 7 nucleotides align to TRBD1. The V gene's germline CDR1 is MNHEY and CDR2 SMNVEV (reference sequence). This CDR3 spans 13 amino acids. V gave up 5 bases and J gave up 16 bases; unmatched junction bases: 11. CDR3 in DNA: TGTGCCAGCAGTCTCCCATGGACAGGCCCGCTCCACTTT. It translates to CASSLPWTGPLHF.

The chain has TRBV5-6 and TRBJ2-3; 7 nucleotides align to TRBD1. In germline, CDR1 is SGHDT, CDR2 YYEEEE. The CDR3 covers 19 residues. V shed 0 bases, J shed 3 bases, and the junction held 16 bases outside the gene matches. The CDR3 DNA sequence: TGTGCCAGCAGCTTGGTGGGACAGTCCCTAAGGCACGGTACAGATACGCAGTATTTT. Protein sequence: CASSLVGQSLRHGTDTQYF.

V and J are TRBV5-1 and TRBJ2-2, with D maybe TRBD2 (6 bases). Germline V gives CDR1 SGHRS, CDR2 YFSETQ. V was pared by 3 bases and J by 0 bases, with 12 bases between. This CDR3 spans 16 amino acids. The CDR3 protein is CASSCPGTSNTGELFF. CDR3 nucleotide sequence: TGCGCCAGCAGCTGCCCCGGGACTTCGAACACCGGGGAGCTGTTTTTT.

The chain couples TRBV5-8 to TRBJ2-5; a weak D match, TRBD2 (7 bases). With 1 base removed from V and 4 bases from J, the gap between germline ends came to 20 bases. The CDR3 is made up of 17 amino acids. Germline V CDR1 and CDR2: SGHTS, YDEGEE. CDR3: CASSLTLGRGPPETQYF. The CDR3 nucleotides read TGTGCCAGCAGCTTGACCCTAGGGCGGGGGCCCCCAGAGACCCAGTACTTC.

The chain links TRBV4-2 to TRBJ1-6; D remains ambiguous. The length of the CDR3 is 15 residues. V shed 4 bases and J shed 9 bases, with 16 bases lying between them. Germline V gene sequence: CDR1 LGHNA, CDR2 YNFKEQ. CDR3 bases: TGTGCCAGCAGCCGAGGACCCGCCCCCCGTTCACCCCTCCACTTT. Translating it yields CASSRGPAPRSPLHF.

The chain couples TRBV7-3 to TRBJ2-5; D might be TRBD2 (5 bases). There are 16 residues in the CDR3. Germline CDR1 reads SGHTA; CDR2 reads FQGTGA. Trimming stripped 5 bases from V and 7 bases from J, with 23 bases between. CDR3 residues: CASSRACARGRGTQYF. In nucleotides, the CDR3 is TGTGCCAGCAGCCGCGCTTGTGCTAGAGGGCGTGGGACCCAGTACTTC.

The chain employs TRBV29-1 and TRBJ2-3; 11 bases map to TRBD2. The CDR3 has 16 residues. The V gene's germline CDR1 is SQVTM and CDR2 ANQGSEA. V gave up 6 bases and J gave up 1 base; unmatched junction bases: 9. In DNA form, the CDR3 reads TGCAGCGTGGGACAACTAGCGGGGGCCCGCACAGATACGCAGTATTTT. Translated: CSVGQLAGARTDTQYF.

V is TRBV4-2 and J is TRBJ2-3; D is possibly TRBD2 (6 bases). Trimming removed 0 bases at V and 5 bases at J, with 9 bases between. Germline loops: CDR1 LGHNA, CDR2 YNFKEQ. This CDR3 has 14 residues. DNA of the CDR3: TGTGCCAGCAGCCAAGATTGGGGGGTAGATACGCAGTATTTT. It is translated as CASSQDWGVDTQYF.

The chain is built from TRBV11-2 and TRBJ2-1; TRBD2 agrees at 9 bases. The germline V gene has CDR1 SGHAT and CDR2 FQNNGV. V shed 1 base and J 7 bases; nucleotides not matched to a gene: 5. The CDR3 totals 15 residues. The DNA of the CDR3 is TGTGCCAGCAGCTTAGCTAGCGGGACTGGGAATGAGCAGTTCTTC. Translation gives CASSLASGTGNEQFF. Full variable domain (outside the CDR3, taken from reference TRBV11-2 and TRBJ2-1): EAGVAQSPRYKIIEKRQSVAFWCNPISGHATLYWYQQILGQGPKLLIQFQNNGVVDDSQLPKDRFSAERLKGVDSTLKIQPAKLEDSAVYLCASSLASGTGNEQFFGPGTRLTVL.

This chain connects TRBV5-6 to TRBJ2-7; D ambiguous. The V gene's germline CDR1 is SGHDT and CDR2 YYEEEE. This CDR3 region has 13 residues. The V end lost 2 bases, the J end lost 4 bases, and 10 bases lay between the germline ends. The CDR3 DNA reads TGTGCCAGCAGCTTTCGCCACCTATACGAGCAGTACTTC. Its protein product is CASSFRHLYEQYF.

The V call is TRBV5-6, the J call TRBJ1-1; D remains unclear. CDR3 length: 18 amino acids. The ends were cut back, 0 bases at V and 1 base at J, with 19 bases in the middle. Per germline, CDR1 SGHDT and CDR2 YYEEEE. The CDR3 DNA follows: TGTGCCAGCAGCTTGGGGTTTTCGCCGATAAATACGAACACTGAAGCTTTCTTT. This translates into CASSLGFSPINTNTEAFF. The full variable domain, with the rest looked up from reference TRBV5-6 and TRBJ1-1, is DAGVTQSPTHLIKTRGQQVTLRCSPKSGHDTVSWYQQALGQGPQFIFQYYEEEERQRGNFPDRFSGHQFPNYSSELNVNALLLGDSALYLCASSLGFSPINTNTEAFFGQGTRLTVV.

The gene calls are TRBV7-8 and TRBJ2-7; 12 bases are a match to TRBD2. In germline, CDR1 is SGHVS, CDR2 FQNEAQ. There are 18 residues in the CDR3. After removal of 3 bases from V and 2 bases from J, the junction contained 11 bases not matched to a gene. The CDR3 spells CASSLTSGRLTSPYEQYF. The CDR3 bases are TGTGCCAGCAGCTTGACTAGCGGGAGACTTACATCCCCCTACGAGCAGTACTTC.

This clone was detected once. The chain carries TRBV14 and TRBJ2-5; 13 bases line up with TRBD2. Unmatched junction bases numbered 15, after V lost 3 bases and J lost 5 bases. From germline, CDR1 is SGHDN and CDR2 FVKESK. This CDR3 is 19 amino acids long. DNA of the CDR3: TGTGCCAGCAGCCATGGACTAGCGGGAGAGGGGAGTACCTTCGAGACCCAGTACTTC. It encodes CASSHGLAGEGSTFETQYF.

V usage is TRBV5-1 and J usage is TRBJ1-1; D ambiguous. The CDR3 has 15 residues. The germline CDR1 and CDR2 sequences are SGHRS and YFSETQ. The V end was cut by 5 bases, the J end by 2 bases, with 16 bases between. In DNA form, the CDR3 reads TGCGCCAGCAGGGATCCCCGACCCAGTAACACTGAAGCTTTCTTT. It yields the protein CASRDPRPSNTEAFF.

The rearrangement links TRBV6-1 to TRBJ2-3; D may be TRBD1 (5 bases). Germline V gene sequence: CDR1 MNHNS, CDR2 SASEGT. The CDR3 extends over 18 amino acids. Trimming took 2 bases from V and 0 from J, leaving 18 bases between them. CDR3: CASSEFPRGPSSTDTQYF. CDR3 in DNA: TGTGCCAGCAGTGAATTTCCTAGGGGCCCCTCTAGCACAGATACGCAGTATTTT.

The V and J genes are TRBV6-6 and TRBJ2-3; D possibly corresponds to TRBD2 (6 bases). This CDR3 is built from 15 residues. The V gene's germline CDR1 is MNHNY and CDR2 SVGAGI (reference sequence). V lost 6 bases and J lost 3, with 16 bases in between. The DNA for the CDR3 is TGTGCCAGCAGCCCCAAGGAGGGACGGACAGATACGCAGTATTTT. Translating it yields CASSPKEGRTDTQYF.